The source of this T cell receptor (beta chain) is a study of molecular identifiers for immune sequencing clone quantification. About this clonotype itself: The antigen remains undetermined. This sequence may be a read error, since a much larger clone differs from it by one base.

Previously described methods and listed TCR primers were employed for the bulk TCR libraries. One entry per CDR3 protein results from TCRdb running MiXCR on the PCR reads. The sample has more than 450,000 distinct CDR3 sequences, less than 30% seen once; the top ten hold roughly 0.79%. The study's findings and limits: Clones above 20 RNA copies contained over 97% of effector molecules but under 1% of naive ones. Single-cell amounts of spiked Jurkat TCR RNA were reportedly detectable among approximately 1 million naive cells.

The CDR3 is 14 residues long. The rearrangement links TRBV12-3 or TRBV12-4 to TRBJ2-3; no clear D gene. The sequenced sample was naive CD8+ T cells from blood, with Jurkat cell RNA spiked in. Documented subset: FACS-sorted CD8+CD4-CCR7+CD45RA+ naive T cells. The TCR originated in a human donor in good health. Some libraries in this study had Jurkat cell RNA spiked in. The CDR3 protein is CASSLEQESDTRYF. In DNA, the CDR3 is TGTGCCAGCAGTTTAGAGCAGGAATCAGATACGCGGTATTTT.